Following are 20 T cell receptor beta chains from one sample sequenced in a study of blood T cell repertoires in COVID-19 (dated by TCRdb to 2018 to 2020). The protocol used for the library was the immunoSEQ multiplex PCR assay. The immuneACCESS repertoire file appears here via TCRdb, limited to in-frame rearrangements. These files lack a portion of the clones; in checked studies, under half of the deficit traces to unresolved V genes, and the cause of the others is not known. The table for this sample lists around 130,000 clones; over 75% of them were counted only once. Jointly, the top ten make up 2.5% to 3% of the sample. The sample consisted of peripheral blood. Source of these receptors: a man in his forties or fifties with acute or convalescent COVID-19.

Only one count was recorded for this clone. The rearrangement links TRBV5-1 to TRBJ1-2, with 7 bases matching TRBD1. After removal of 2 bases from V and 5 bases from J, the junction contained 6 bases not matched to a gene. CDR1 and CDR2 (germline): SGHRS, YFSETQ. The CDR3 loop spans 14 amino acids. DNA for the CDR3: TGCGCCAGCAGCTTAGGACAGGAAGGATATGGCTACACCTTC. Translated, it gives CASSLGQEGYGYTF. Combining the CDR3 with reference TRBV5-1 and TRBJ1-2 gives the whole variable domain KAGVTQTPRYLIKTRGQQVTLSCSPISGHRSVSWYQQTPGQGLQFLFEYFSETQRNKGNFPGRFSGRQFSNSRSEMNVSTLELGDSALYLCASSLGQEGYGYTFGSGTRLTVV.

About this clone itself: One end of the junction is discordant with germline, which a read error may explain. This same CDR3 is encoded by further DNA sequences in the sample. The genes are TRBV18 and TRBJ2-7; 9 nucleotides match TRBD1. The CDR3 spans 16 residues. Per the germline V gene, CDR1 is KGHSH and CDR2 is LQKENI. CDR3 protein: CASSPPTGGRTYEQYF. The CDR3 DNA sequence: TGTGCCAGCTCGCCACCGACAGGGGGTAGAACCTACGAGCAGTACTTC.

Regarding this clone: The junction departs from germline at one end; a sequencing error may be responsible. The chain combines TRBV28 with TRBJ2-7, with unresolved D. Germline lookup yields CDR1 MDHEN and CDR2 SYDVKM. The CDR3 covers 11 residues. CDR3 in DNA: TGTGCCAGCAGTGTTCAAGGCCGAACTATCTTC. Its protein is CASSVQGRTIF. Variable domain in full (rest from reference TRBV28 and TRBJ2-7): DVKVTQSSRYLVKRTGEKVFLECVQDMDHENMFWYRQDPGLGLRLIYFSYDVKMKEKGDIPEGYSVSREKKERFSLILESASTNQTSMYLCASSVQGRTIFGPGTRLTVT.

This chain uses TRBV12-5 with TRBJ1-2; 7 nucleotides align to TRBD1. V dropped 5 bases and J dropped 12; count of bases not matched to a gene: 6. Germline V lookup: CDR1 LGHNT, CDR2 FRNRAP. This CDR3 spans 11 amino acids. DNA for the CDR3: TGTGCTAGTGGTAGAGCAGGGGGTAACACCTTC. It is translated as CASGRAGGNTF.

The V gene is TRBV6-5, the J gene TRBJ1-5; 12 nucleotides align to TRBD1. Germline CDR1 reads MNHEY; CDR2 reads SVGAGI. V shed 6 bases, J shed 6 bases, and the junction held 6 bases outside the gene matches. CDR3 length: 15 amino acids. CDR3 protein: CASRTGTGGVQPQHF. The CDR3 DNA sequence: TGTGCCAGCAGAACCGGGACAGGGGGCGTTCAGCCCCAGCATTTT.

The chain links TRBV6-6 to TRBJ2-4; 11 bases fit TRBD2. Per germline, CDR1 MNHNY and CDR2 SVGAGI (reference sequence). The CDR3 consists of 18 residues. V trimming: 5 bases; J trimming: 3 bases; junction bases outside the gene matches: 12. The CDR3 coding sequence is TGTGCCAGCAGTCCGACTAGCGGGGACCCTCCAGGCAAAAACATTCAGTACTTC. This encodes CASSPTSGDPPGKNIQYF.

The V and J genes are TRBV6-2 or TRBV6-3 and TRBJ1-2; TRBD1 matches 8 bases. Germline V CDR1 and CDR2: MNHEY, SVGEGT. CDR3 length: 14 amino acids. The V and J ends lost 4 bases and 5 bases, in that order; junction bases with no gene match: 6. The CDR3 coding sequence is TGTGCCAGCAGTTTGTCCCGGGACAGGTATGGCTACACCTTC. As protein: CASSLSRDRYGYTF.

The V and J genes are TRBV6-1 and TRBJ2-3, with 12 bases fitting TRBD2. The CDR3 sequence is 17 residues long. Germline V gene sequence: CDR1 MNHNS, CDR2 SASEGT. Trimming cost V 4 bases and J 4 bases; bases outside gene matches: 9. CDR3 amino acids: CASSVTSGRWGADTQYF. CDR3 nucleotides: TGTGCCAGCAGTGTTACTAGCGGGAGGTGGGGTGCAGATACGCAGTATTTT.

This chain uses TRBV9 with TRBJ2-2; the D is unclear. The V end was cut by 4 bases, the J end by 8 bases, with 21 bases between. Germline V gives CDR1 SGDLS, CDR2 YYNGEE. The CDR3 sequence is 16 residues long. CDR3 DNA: TGTGCCAGCAGCCCGCCTTTGTCAATGAGAAGAGGGGAGCTGTTTTTT. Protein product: CASSPPLSMRRGELFF.

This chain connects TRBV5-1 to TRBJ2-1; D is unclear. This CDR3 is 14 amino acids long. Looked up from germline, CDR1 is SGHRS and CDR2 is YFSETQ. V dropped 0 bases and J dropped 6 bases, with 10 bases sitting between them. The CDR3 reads CASSLVLPLNEQFF. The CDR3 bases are TGCGCCAGCAGCTTGGTACTGCCCCTCAATGAGCAGTTCTTC.

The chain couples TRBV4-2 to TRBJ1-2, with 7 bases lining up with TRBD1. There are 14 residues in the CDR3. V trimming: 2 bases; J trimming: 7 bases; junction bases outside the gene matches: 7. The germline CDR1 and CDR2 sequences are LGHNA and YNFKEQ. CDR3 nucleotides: TGTGCCAGCAGCCAACCAAGGGGGCAACGTGGCTACACCTTC. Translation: CASSQPRGQRGYTF.

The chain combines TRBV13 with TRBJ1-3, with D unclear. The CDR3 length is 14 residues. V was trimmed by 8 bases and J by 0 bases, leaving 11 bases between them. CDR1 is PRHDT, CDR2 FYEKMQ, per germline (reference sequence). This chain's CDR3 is CASLSYSSGNTIYF. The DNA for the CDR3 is TGTGCCAGCCTCTCGTATAGCTCTGGAAACACCATATATTTT.

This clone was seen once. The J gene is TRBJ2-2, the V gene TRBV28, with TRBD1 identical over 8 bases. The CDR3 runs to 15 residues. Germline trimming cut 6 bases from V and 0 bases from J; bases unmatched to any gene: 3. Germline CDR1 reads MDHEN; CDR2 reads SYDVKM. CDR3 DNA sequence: TGTGCCAGCAGGACGGGACAGGCGAACACCGGGGAGCTGTTTTTT. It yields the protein CASRTGQANTGELFF.

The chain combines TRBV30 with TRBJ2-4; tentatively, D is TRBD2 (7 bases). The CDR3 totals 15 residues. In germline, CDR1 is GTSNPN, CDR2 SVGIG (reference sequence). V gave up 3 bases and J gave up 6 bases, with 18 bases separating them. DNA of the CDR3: TGTGCCTGGAGGAACGGGGGGCTAATTGGAAACATTCAGTACTTC. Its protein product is CAWRNGGLIGNIQYF.

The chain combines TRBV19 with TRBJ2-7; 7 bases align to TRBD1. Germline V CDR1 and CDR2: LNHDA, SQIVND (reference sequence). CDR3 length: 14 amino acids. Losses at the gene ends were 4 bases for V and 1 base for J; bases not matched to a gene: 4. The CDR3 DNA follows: TGTGCCAGTAGTAACTGGGGACAGTCCTACGAGCAGTACTTC. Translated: CASSNWGQSYEQYF.

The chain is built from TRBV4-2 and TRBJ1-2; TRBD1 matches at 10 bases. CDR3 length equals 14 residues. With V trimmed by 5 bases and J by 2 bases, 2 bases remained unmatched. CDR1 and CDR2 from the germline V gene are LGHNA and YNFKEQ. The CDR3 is CASSEGQGNYGYTF. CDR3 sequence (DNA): TGTGCCAGCAGCGAGGGACAGGGGAACTATGGCTACACCTTC.

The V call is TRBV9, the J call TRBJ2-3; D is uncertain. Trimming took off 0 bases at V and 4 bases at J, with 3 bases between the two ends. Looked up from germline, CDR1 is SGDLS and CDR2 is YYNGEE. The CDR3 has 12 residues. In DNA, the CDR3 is TGTGCCAGCAGCGTAGTCTCAGATACGCAGTATTTT. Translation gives CASSVVSDTQYF.

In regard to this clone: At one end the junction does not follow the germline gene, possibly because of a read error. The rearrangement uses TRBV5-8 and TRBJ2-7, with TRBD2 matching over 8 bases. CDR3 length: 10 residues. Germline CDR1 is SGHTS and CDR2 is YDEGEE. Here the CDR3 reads CASSRLAGLF. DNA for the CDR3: TGTGCCAGCAGCCGTCTAGCGGGCCTATTC.

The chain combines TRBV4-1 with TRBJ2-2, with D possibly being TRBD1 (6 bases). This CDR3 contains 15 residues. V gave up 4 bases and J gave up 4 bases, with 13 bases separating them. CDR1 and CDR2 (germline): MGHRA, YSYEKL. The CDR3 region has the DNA TGCGCCAGCAGCCCCCGGACAGACTCCACCGGGGAGCTGTTTTTT. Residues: CASSPRTDSTGELFF.

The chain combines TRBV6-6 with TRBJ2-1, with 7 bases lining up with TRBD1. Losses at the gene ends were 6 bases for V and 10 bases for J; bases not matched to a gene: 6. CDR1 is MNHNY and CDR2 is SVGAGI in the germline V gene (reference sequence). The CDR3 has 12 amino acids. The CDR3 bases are TGTGCCAGCAGGTCACAGGGGTACGAGCAGTTCTTC. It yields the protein CASRSQGYEQFF.